This T cell receptor (beta chain) comes out of a study of blood T cell repertoires in COVID-19. The overall study: The samples span acute and convalescent COVID-19 from the United States, Italy and Spain. Nucleic acid was either cDNA or gDNA, and it came from T cells, B-cell-depleted T cells, or PBMCs.

Germline V gene lookup returns CDR1 MGHRA and CDR2 YSYEKL. This CDR3 has 15 residues. V was trimmed by 8 bases and J by 3 bases, leaving 19 bases between them. Authors' methods: Amplifying reference gene primers gave estimates of nucleated cell counts. Clones were read by immunoSEQ multiplex PCR, and TCRdb kept only the in-frame ones, dropping some. The V and J calls and the clone size are those of that table, but D and trimming were determined from the DNA. The table records about 280,000 clones, roughly 89% of them present only once. This clone occurred once. V gene TRBV4-1 combines with J gene TRBJ1-2, with D possibly being TRBD1 (6 bases). The sample comprised peripheral blood. The TCR sequence derives from a man in his forties or fifties with acute or convalescent COVID-19. The CDR3 loop is CASHRGAASDYGYTF. Written as DNA, the CDR3 is TGCGCCAGCCATCGGGGGGCCGCTTCGGACTATGGCTACACCTTC.